The 25 T cell receptor beta chains below come from one sample, sequenced in a study of blood T cell repertoires in COVID-19. Generated by immunoSEQ multiplex PCR, the TCRdb table keeps only in-frame clones and is missing some. The data contain about 45,000 clones, approximately 85% of them singletons. Sequencing was performed on peripheral blood. These TCRs come from an elderly woman with acute or convalescent COVID-19.

The V gene is TRBV5-1, the J gene TRBJ2-5; D may be TRBD1 (6 bases). V was trimmed by 4 bases and J by 5 bases, leaving 12 bases between them. In germline, CDR1 is SGHRS, CDR2 YFSETQ. CDR3 length: 13 residues. The CDR3 coding sequence is TGCGCCAGCAGCCCCGGACAGCTGGAGACCCAGTACTTC. This sequence encodes CASSPGQLETQYF.

This chain connects TRBV6-5 to TRBJ1-1; D ambiguous. Germline CDR1 reads MNHEY; CDR2 reads SVGAGI. V lost 5 bases and J 1 base, leaving 11 bases between the germline ends. The CDR3 has 14 residues. The CDR3 sequence: CASSTGLGNTEAFF. CDR3 bases: TGTGCCAGCAGTACCGGACTCGGGAACACTGAAGCTTTCTTT.

For the CDR3, the DNA is TGTGCCAGCAGCGTAGCACAGGAGGGCTATGGCTACACCTTC. This encodes CASSVAQEGYGYTF. The genes are TRBV9 and TRBJ1-2; TRBD1 is a possible D gene (5 bases). Germline lookup yields CDR1 SGDLS and CDR2 YYNGEE. This CDR3 has 14 residues. V was clipped by 0 bases and J by 4 bases, with 10 bases between them.

V is TRBV27 and J is TRBJ2-1, with TRBD2 matching over 10 bases. CDR1 is MNHEY and CDR2 is SMNVEV in the germline V gene (reference sequence). The trim removed 6 bases at V and 1 base at J, leaving 12 bases unmatched. This CDR3 region has 18 residues. CDR3 sequence (DNA): TGTGCCAGCAGAAATCTACAAACGGGACTAGCGTCCTACAATGAGCAGTTCTTC. Its translation: CASRNLQTGLASYNEQFF.

This chain connects TRBV6-5 to TRBJ1-1, with 8 bases fitting TRBD1. Germline V lookup: CDR1 MNHEY, CDR2 SVGAGI. V lost 7 bases to trimming and J lost 6 bases; unmatched junction nucleotides: 10. The length of the CDR3 is 14 residues. CDR3 sequence reads: CASMFRGLTPEAFF. The CDR3 DNA is TGTGCCAGCATGTTCAGGGGGCTTACCCCTGAAGCTTTCTTT.

V gene TRBV11-2 combines with J gene TRBJ1-1; unclear D gene. The CDR3 extends over 13 amino acids. Germline CDR1 is SGHAT and CDR2 is FQNNGV. V dropped 3 bases and J dropped 8 bases, with 13 bases sitting between them. The CDR3 bases are TGTGCCAGCAGCTTCGGAGGGCGAGAAGAAGCTTTCTTT. Residues: CASSFGGREEAFF.

The chain joins TRBV7-9 to TRBJ2-3; D possibly corresponds to TRBD2 (5 bases). In germline, CDR1 is SEHNR, CDR2 FQNEAQ (reference sequence). V dropped 6 bases and J dropped 2 bases, with 15 bases sitting between them. The CDR3 spans 15 residues. The DNA of the CDR3 is TGTGCCAGCAGATTCAGCGGCGGCCTCACAGATACGCAGTATTTT. It yields the protein CASRFSGGLTDTQYF.

This clone was detected a few times. This chain uses TRBV5-4 with TRBJ2-7, with D perhaps TRBD1 (6 bases). Germline V gene data show CDR1 as SGHNT and CDR2 as YYREEE (reference sequence). The CDR3 consists of 14 residues. V dropped 0 bases and J dropped 2 bases, with 9 bases sitting between them. The CDR3 sequence is CASSLDGTTYEQYF. The CDR3 DNA is TGTGCCAGCAGCTTGGACGGGACAACCTACGAGCAGTACTTC.

This chain links TRBV18 with TRBJ1-1; D call uncertain. This CDR3 has 13 amino acids. V was clipped by 6 bases and J by 1 base, with 9 bases between them. Germline assignment: CDR1 KGHSH and CDR2 LQKENI. CDR3 bases: TGTGCCAGCTCGCGAGATCCGAACACTGAAGCTTTCTTT. Amino acids: CASSRDPNTEAFF. Drawing the rest from reference TRBV18 and TRBJ1-1, the complete variable domain is NAGVMQNPRHLVRRRGQEARLRCSPMKGHSHVYWYRQLPEEGLKFMVYLQKENIIDESGMPKERFSAEFPKEGPSILRIQQVVRGDSAAYFCASSRDPNTEAFFGQGTRLTVV.

This sequence joins TRBV10-1 and TRBJ1-1; D remains unclear. The germline V and J ends were trimmed by 3 bases and 4 bases, with 15 bases remaining between them. Looked up from germline, CDR1 is WNHNN and CDR2 is SYGVQD (reference sequence). CDR3 length: 15 residues. In DNA, the CDR3 is TGCGCCAGCAGTGACCCGGGGAAAGTGCGCACTGAAGCTTTCTTT. This codes for CASSDPGKVRTEAFF.

The genes are TRBV11-1 and TRBJ2-3, with no clear D. Between the trimmed V and J ends, which lost 6 bases and 0 bases, there was a span of 13 bases. The length of the CDR3 is 15 residues. The germline gives CDR1 SGHAT, CDR2 FQDESV (reference sequence). The CDR3 is CASRLSRGSTDTQYF. For the CDR3, the DNA is TGTGCCAGCAGATTAAGTCGCGGTAGCACAGATACGCAGTATTTT.

V is TRBV10-3 and J is TRBJ2-3; 10 nucleotides line up with TRBD2. V was clipped by 5 bases and J by 4 bases; unmatched bases: 3. Germline CDR1 and CDR2: ENHRY and SYGVKD. The CDR3 sequence is 14 residues long. Here the CDR3 DNA reads TGTGCCATCAGTCTAGCGGGGGATCCAGATACGCAGTATTTT. The encoded protein is CAISLAGDPDTQYF.

V and J are TRBV5-1 and TRBJ2-3; D may be TRBD1 (5 bases). Germline CDR1 and CDR2: SGHRS and YFSETQ. Trimming left V 2 bases short and J 3 bases short, with 13 bases between. The CDR3 covers 15 residues. The CDR3 nucleotides are TGCGCCAGCAGCTTCAAGGGGTCAACGACAGATACGCAGTATTTT. Its protein is CASSFKGSTTDTQYF.

The V gene is TRBV11-1, the J gene TRBJ2-5; 8 nucleotides align to TRBD2. J lost 7 bases, V lost 0 bases, and 10 bases had no gene match. The length of the CDR3 is 16 residues. CDR1 SGHAT and CDR2 FQDESV come from the germline V gene (reference sequence). Here the CDR3 DNA reads TGTGCCAGCAGCTTAGCGCTAGCGGGCAGGTCGGGGACCCAGTACTTC. It specifies CASSLALAGRSGTQYF.

This clone was picked up one time. The J gene is TRBJ2-3, the V gene TRBV5-1; 7 nucleotides agree with TRBD1. V lost 4 bases and J lost 5; bases outside the gene matches: 7. Germline-derived CDR1 and CDR2 are SGHRS and YFSETQ. CDR3 length equals 14 residues. The CDR3 is CASSTGNRGDTQYF. CDR3 nucleotides: TGCGCCAGCAGCACGGGAAACAGGGGAGATACGCAGTATTTT.

The chain joins TRBV29-1 to TRBJ2-7; 12 bases match TRBD2. After removal of 7 bases from V and 3 bases from J, the junction contained 4 bases not matched to a gene. Per the germline V gene, CDR1 is SQVTM and CDR2 is ANQGSEA. CDR3 length: 13 residues. CDR3 amino acids: CSATSGSGYEQYF. The DNA for the CDR3 is TGCAGCGCGACTAGCGGGAGTGGCTACGAGCAGTACTTC.

V usage is TRBV6-5 and J usage is TRBJ2-2, with 8 bases that match TRBD1. This CDR3 region has 15 residues. J gave up 0 bases and V 5 bases, and 2 bases lay outside the gene matches. Per germline, CDR1 MNHEY and CDR2 SVGAGI. CDR3 sequence reads: CASSPGQANTGELFF. CDR3 sequence (DNA): TGTGCCAGCAGTCCGGGACAGGCGAACACCGGGGAGCTGTTTTTT.

This chain joins TRBV4-1 and TRBJ2-5; TRBD2 matches 7 bases. Germline CDR1 is MGHRA and CDR2 is YSYEKL. J lost 10 bases, V lost 0 bases, and 5 bases had no gene match. CDR3 length: 13 residues. CDR3 in amino acids: CASSQEGGRLQYF. CDR3 DNA: TGCGCCAGCAGCCAAGAGGGGGGGAGACTCCAGTACTTC.

The chain recombines TRBV10-3 with TRBJ1-6; 7 positions match TRBD1. The CDR3 contains 13 residues. V trimming: 10 bases; J trimming: 7 bases; junction bases outside the gene matches: 7. Germline values: CDR1 ENHRY, CDR2 SYGVKD. CDR3 sequence (DNA): TGTGCCACCGGCGGGACAGTAAATTCACCCCTCCACTTT. It specifies CATGGTVNSPLHF.

The chain links TRBV29-1 to TRBJ2-1; 10 bases are shared with TRBD2. The CDR3 contains 15 residues. Trimming removed 0 bases from V and 6 bases from J; junction bases left unmatched: 5. Germline CDR1 and CDR2: SQVTM and ANQGSEA. CDR3 coding DNA: TGCAGCGTTGAAGAAAGGACTAGCGGAGGCAATGAGCAGTTCTTC. Translated: CSVEERTSGGNEQFF.

The chain carries TRBV4-1 and TRBJ2-3, with 9 positions matching TRBD1. CDR3 length: 17 residues. Germline V gives CDR1 MGHRA, CDR2 YSYEKL. The ends lost 0 bases at V and 7 bases at J; junction bases unmatched: 11. The CDR3 sequence: CASSQEGSGTGLNTQYF. For the CDR3, the DNA is TGCGCCAGCAGCCAAGAGGGATCCGGGACAGGGTTGAATACGCAGTATTTT.

The V gene is TRBV5-8, the J gene TRBJ2-7, with TRBD2 matching over 10 bases. Germline V lookup: CDR1 SGHTS, CDR2 YDEGEE. The CDR3 covers 14 residues. The ends lost 1 base at V and 3 bases at J; junction bases unmatched: 1. CDR3 DNA: TGTGCCAGCAGCTTGCTAGCGGGAGACTACGAGCAGTACTTC. Its translation: CASSLLAGDYEQYF.

The CDR3: CASSLGGSRETQYF. The CDR3 DNA reads TGTGCCAGCAGCTTAGGAGGGTCCCGAGAGACCCAGTACTTC. The chain combines TRBV7-8 with TRBJ2-5, with a possible D match to TRBD2 (5 bases). The V end was cut by 1 base, the J end by 4 bases, with 10 bases between. This CDR3 comprises 14 residues. Germline loops: CDR1 SGHVS, CDR2 FQNEAQ.

DNA of the CDR3: TGTGCCAGCAGCCAGGGCAGGGTGGCATGGGAGCAGTTCTTC. Protein product: CASSQGRVAWEQFF. The rearrangement links TRBV3-1 (or the pseudogene TRBV3-2) to TRBJ2-1; maybe TRBD1 (5 bases). The CDR3 extends over 14 amino acids. CDR1 is LGHDT and CDR2 is YNNKEL in the germline V gene (reference sequence). Trimming removed 3 bases from V and 10 bases from J, with 16 bases in between.

The gene calls are TRBV7-9 and TRBJ2-5; D is possibly TRBD1 (6 bases). The CDR3 runs 14 residues. CDR1 and CDR2 (germline): SEHNR, FQNEAQ (reference sequence). The V gene lost 6 bases and the J gene lost 3 bases, with 14 bases spanning the gap. CDR3 sequence reads: CASRPRDNEETQYF. CDR3 sequence (DNA): TGTGCCAGCAGGCCCCGGGACAACGAAGAGACCCAGTACTTC.